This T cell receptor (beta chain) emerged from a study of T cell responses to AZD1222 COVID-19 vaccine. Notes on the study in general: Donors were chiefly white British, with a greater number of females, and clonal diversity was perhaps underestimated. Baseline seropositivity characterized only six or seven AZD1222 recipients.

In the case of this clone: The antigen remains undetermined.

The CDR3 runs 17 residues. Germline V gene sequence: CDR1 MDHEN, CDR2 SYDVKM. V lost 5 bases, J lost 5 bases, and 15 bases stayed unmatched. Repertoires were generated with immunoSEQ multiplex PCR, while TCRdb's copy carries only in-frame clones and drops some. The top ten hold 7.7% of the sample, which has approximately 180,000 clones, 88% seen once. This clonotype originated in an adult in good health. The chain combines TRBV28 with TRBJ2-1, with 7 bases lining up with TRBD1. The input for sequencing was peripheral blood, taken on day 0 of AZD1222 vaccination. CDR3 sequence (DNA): TGTGCCAGCAGTCCGGCACGACAGGGCCCCCCTAACAATGAGCAGTTCTTC. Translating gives CASSPARQGPPNNEQFF.